This T cell receptor beta chain was profiled in a study of blood T cell repertoires in COVID-19. This CDR3 contains 16 residues. Trimming removed 1 base at V and 0 bases at J, with 12 bases between. Per germline, CDR1 SGHVS and CDR2 FNYEAQ. Libraries were prepared by immunoSEQ multiplex PCR; TCRdb keeps only in-frame clonotypes and omits some of them. The sample includes 50,000 to 60,000 clones, 88% of them seen just once. Sequencing used peripheral blood. The genes are TRBV7-6 and TRBJ1-2; no reliable D call. This clonotype was obtained from a man aged 60 to 75 with active COVID-19. CDR3 amino acids: CASSLEVSSANYGYTF. The DNA of the CDR3 is TGTGCCAGCAGCTTAGAAGTCAGTTCAGCTAACTATGGCTACACCTTC.